Listed below are T cell receptor beta chains from one sample, sequenced in a study of cytomegalovirus exposure and HLA in healthy donors. Assay used: immunoSEQ multiplex PCR; TCRdb lists only in-frame clones, some missing. The repertoire holds about 90,000 clones, with around 77% as singletons. Sequencing was done on a sample of PBMCs. The source of these receptors is a man younger than 45 in good health and CMV-seronegative. Both conserved end residues are part of each CDR3. The D gene is left open where the match is weak. A row's size may be missing; if present it is once, few, many or a size class.

clone_size	d_call	j_call	v_call	cdr3_nt	cdr3_aa
.	.	TRBJ1-6	TRBV27	TGTGCCAGCAGTTTATCCGCCTACAGGGTTAAGAATTCACCCCTCCACTTT	CASSLSAYRVKNSPLHF
.	.	TRBJ2-1	TRBV5-1	TGCGCCAGCAGTTCGGACAGCTCCTACAATGAGCAGTTCTTC	CASSSDSSYNEQFF
.	TRBD2	TRBJ2-3	TRBV27	TGTGCCAGCAGTTCGATTTGGGCGGGGGAGGGCACAGATACGCAGTATTTT	CASSSIWAGEGTDTQYF
.	.	TRBJ1-3	TRBV9	TGTGCCAGCACCGAAAGAGGGACAATTTCTGGAAACACCATATATTTT	CASTERGTISGNTIYF
.	TRBD1	TRBJ1-1	TRBV27	TGTGCCAGCAGCCCGTTACCCGGGACAGGGGGCAGAGCTTTCTTT	CASSPLPGTGGRAFF
few	.	TRBJ2-3	TRBV5-1	TGCGCCAGCGAGCTAGTAGGAAGCACAGATACGCAGTATTTT	CASELVGSTDTQYF
.	TRBD1	TRBJ1-5	TRBV7-8	TGTGCCAGCAGCCCAGGGGGTAATCAGCCCCAGCATTTT	CASSPGGNQPQHF
.	TRBD1	TRBJ1-3	TRBV4-3	TGCGCCAGCAGCCAAGAGCTGGACAGGGGGCCCTTGGAGTTCGGAAACACCATATATTTT	CASSQELDRGPLEFGNTIYF
.	.	TRBJ2-4	TRBV7-2	TGTGCCAGCAGCAGCCCTGAAAGGGGCTTGAACATTCAGTACTTC	CASSSPERGLNIQYF
.	.	TRBJ1-1	TRBV6-5	TGTGCCAGCAGTTACGGGGGGAGGAACACTGAAGCTTTCTTT	CASSYGGRNTEAFF
.	TRBD2	TRBJ2-5	TRBV9	TGTGCCAGCAGCCCCGGTGGACTAGCGCCACAAGAGACCCAGTACTTC	CASSPGGLAPQETQYF
.	.	TRBJ1-2	TRBV29-1	TGCAGCGTTGATTCCCCTTCGGGGGGGCTTGATGGCTACACCTTC	CSVDSPSGGLDGYTF
.	.	TRBJ2-3	TRBV28	TGTGCCAGCCAAGGGGGACACAGCACAGATACGCAGTATTTT	CASQGGHSTDTQYF
.	TRBD1	TRBJ1-2	TRBV20-1	TGCAGTGCTACGGGGACAGGGGGCTACACCTTC	CSATGTGGYTF
.	.	TRBJ1-1	TRBV4-1	TGCGCCAGCAGCCAAAAAAGCCTGGCGCTAGGGGTCACTGAAGCTTTCTTT	CASSQKSLALGVTEAFF
.	TRBD1	TRBJ2-2	TRBV14	TGTGCCAGCAGCCCGTCGGGACAGGGGAAGACCGGGGAGCTGTTTTTT	CASSPSGQGKTGELFF
once	.	TRBJ1-2	TRBV12-5	TGTGCTAGTGGCCAGGCACTTAGCTATGGCTACACCTTC	CASGQALSYGYTF
.	.	TRBJ1-2	TRBV19	TGTGCCAGTAGCACCCCCGGGAAAGCTAACTATGGCTACACCTTC	CASSTPGKANYGYTF
.	TRBD2	TRBJ2-1	TRBV27	TGTGCCAGCAGTTTATGGGGAGGGAGCTCCTACAATGAGCAGTTCTTC	CASSLWGGSSYNEQFF
.	.	TRBJ2-5	TRBV20-1	TGCAGTGCTAGTCTGGAGACCCAGTACTTC	CSASLETQYF